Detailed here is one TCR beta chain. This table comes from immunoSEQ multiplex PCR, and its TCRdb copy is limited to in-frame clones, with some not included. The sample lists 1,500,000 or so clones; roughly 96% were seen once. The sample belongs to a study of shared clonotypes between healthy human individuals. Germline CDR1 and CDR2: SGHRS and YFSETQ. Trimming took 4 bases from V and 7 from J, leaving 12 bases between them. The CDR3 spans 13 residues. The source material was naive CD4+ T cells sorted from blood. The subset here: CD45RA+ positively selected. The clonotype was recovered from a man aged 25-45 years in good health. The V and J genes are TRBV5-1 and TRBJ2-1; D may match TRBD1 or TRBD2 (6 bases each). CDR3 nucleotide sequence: TGCGCCAGCAGCCAAGGGGGGATGAATGAGCAGTTCTTC. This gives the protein CASSQGGMNEQFF. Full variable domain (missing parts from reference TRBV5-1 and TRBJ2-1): KAGVTQTPRYLIKTRGQQVTLSCSPISGHRSVSWYQQTPGQGLQFLFEYFSETQRNKGNFPGRFSGRQFSNSRSEMNVSTLELGDSALYLCASSQGGMNEQFFGPGTRLTVL.